A selection of T cell receptor beta chains follows, all from one sample in a study of CD8+CD57+ T cells in acquired aplastic anemia. TCRdb independently ran MiXCR on the reads; one entry per CDR3 protein. The sample has a few hundred thousand distinct CDR3 sequences, over 55% seen once; the top ten hold roughly 29%. Material for sequencing was sorted CD4+, CD8+, or CD8+CD57+ T cells (not recorded which) from PBMCs. These receptors all stem from a human donor in good health. Each CDR3 is given with its conserved first and last residue. A D gene is named only where the DNA matches it firmly. The size field is filled for only some rows; it gives once, few, many or a size class.

TRBV20-1	-	TRBJ2-5	-	TGCAGTGCTAGAGATACGGAGGAAGAGACCCAGTACTTC	CSARDTEEETQYF
TRBV10-3	-	TRBJ2-7	-	TGTGCCATCAGTGCGCGTGACTACTCCTACGAGCAGTACTTC	CAISARDYSYEQYF
TRBV7-8	-	TRBJ2-3	-	TGTGCCAGCAGCCCTATGGGATCTAGCACAGATACGCAGTATTTT	CASSPMGSSTDTQYF
TRBV10-3	-	TRBJ1-6	few	TGTGCCTCCAGCGGAGGGGTGTTTTCACCCCTCCACTTT	CASSGGVFSPLHF
TRBV29-1	-	TRBJ1-2	once	TGCAGCGTTGCGCGGGAGAACTATGGCTACACCTTC	CSVARENYGYTF
TRBV7-9	-	TRBJ2-6	-	TGTGCCAGCAGTACCGGTTACTCTGGGGCCAACGTCCTGACTTTC	CASSTGYSGANVLTF
TRBV5-1	TRBD1	TRBJ2-7	-	TGCGCCAGCAGACGACTGACAGGGGCCACCTACGAGCAGTACTTC	CASRRLTGATYEQYF
TRBV27	-	TRBJ1-6	-	TGTGCCAGCAGCCTCCGGACAGATAATAATTCACCCCTCCACTTT	CASSLRTDNNSPLHF
TRBV9	TRBD2	TRBJ2-7	-	TGTGCCAGCAGCGTAGGGGAACTAGCGGGAGTGTCCTACGAGCAGTACTTC	CASSVGELAGVSYEQYF
TRBV7-2	TRBD2	TRBJ2-7	-	TGTGCCAGCAGCTCAGCGGGGGGGACAACCTACGAGCAGTACTTC	CASSSAGGTTYEQYF
TRBV11-2	-	TRBJ2-5	-	TGTGCCAGCAGCTTACCGGAAGAATCAGAGACCCAGTACTTC	CASSLPEESETQYF
TRBV7-8	TRBD2	TRBJ2-4	-	TGTGCCAGCAGCTTAGAGGCGAGCGGACTAGCGGGAGACATTCAGTACTTC	CASSLEASGLAGDIQYF
TRBV15	-	TRBJ2-2	-	TGTGCCACCAGCCGGGGGCGGGGTAGCGGGAACACCGGGGAGCTGTTTTTT	CATSRGRGSGNTGELFF
TRBV7-9	TRBD2	TRBJ2-3	-	TGTGCCAGCAGCCAGACTAGCGGGGCGTTCCAATACGAGCAGTATTTT	CASSQTSGAFQYEQYF
TRBV6-5	TRBD1	TRBJ1-6	-	TGTGCCAGCAGCAAACGGACAGGGTATAGCTCCTATAATTCACCCCTCCACTTT	CASSKRTGYSSYNSPLHF
TRBV5-1	-	TRBJ2-6	many	TGCGCCAGCAGCGAACACAGGTCTGGGGCCAACGTCCTGACTTTC	CASSEHRSGANVLTF
TRBV29-1	-	TRBJ1-5	-	TGCAGCCAACACCCGATTAGCAATCAGCCCCAGCATTTT	CSQHPISNQPQHF
TRBV10-3	TRBD1	TRBJ2-3	-	TGTGCCATCATGCGGACAGGCTCAGATACGCAGTATTTT	CAIMRTGSDTQYF
TRBV6-5	TRBD2	TRBJ2-7	many	TGTGCCAGCGCCCGGACTAGCGGCCATTCCTACGAGCAGTACTTC	CASARTSGHSYEQYF
TRBV28	TRBD1	TRBJ2-5	-	TGTGCCAGCAGTTCGACCGTGGGACAGGGATCCCAGTACTTC	CASSSTVGQGSQYF
TRBV10-1	TRBD2	TRBJ2-7	-	TGCGCCAGCAGCCAGGCTAGCGGGGGACAGTACGAGCAGTACTTC	CASSQASGGQYEQYF
TRBV19	TRBD1	TRBJ1-3	few	TGTGCCAGTAGGTTGGACAGGGTGACTGGAAACACCATATATTTT	CASRLDRVTGNTIYF
TRBV20-1	-	TRBJ1-2	-	TGCAGTGCTAGAGAAACGGGACTCCCTGGCTACACCTTC	CSARETGLPGYTF
TRBV5-1	-	TRBJ1-1	many	TGCGCCAGCAGCCCGGAGGTGAACACTGAAGCTTTCTTT	CASSPEVNTEAFF
TRBV27	-	TRBJ1-1	few	TGTGCCAGCAGTTTTGGGGCGGTGAACACTGAAGCTTTCTTT	CASSFGAVNTEAFF
TRBV12-3/TRBV12-4	-	TRBJ1-2	few	TGTGCCAGCAGTTTTGGTGGGCTCCACTACACCTTC	CASSFGGLHYTF
TRBV7-7	-	TRBJ2-3	-	TGTGCCAGCAGCCAAACAAGGGCGAGCACAGATACGCAGTATTTT	CASSQTRASTDTQYF
TRBV5-1	-	TRBJ2-5	many	TGCGCCAGCAGCTGGAGCGGACCATTTTACCAAGAGACCCAGTACTTC	CASSWSGPFYQETQYF
TRBV5-1	-	TRBJ2-4	-	TGCGCCAGCAGCTTGGCCGCAGACTTTAAGGACATTCAGTACTTC	CASSLAADFKDIQYF
TRBV19	-	TRBJ2-5	-	TGTGCCAGTACCCCTGAGGGAGAAGAGACCCAGTACTTC	CASTPEGEETQYF
TRBV7-9	-	TRBJ1-1	many	TGTGCCAGCAGCTACCACAGATTATCCAACACTGAAGCTTTCTTT	CASSYHRLSNTEAFF
TRBV4-1	-	TRBJ1-1	-	TGCGCCAGCAGCCCCCCCTCCCTTACAGGAGATGCTTTCTTT	CASSPPSLTGDAFF
TRBV9	TRBD1	TRBJ2-7	many	TGTGCCAGCGGGAAGGGGGCCGAGCAGTACTTC	CASGKGAEQYF
TRBV7-9	-	TRBJ2-3	many	TGTGCCAGCAGCTTGGTGAGCCTGGGCACAGATACGCAGTATTTT	CASSLVSLGTDTQYF
TRBV2	-	TRBJ2-5	-	TGTGCCAGCACCCGATCGTTTCGAGAGACCCAGTACTTC	CASTRSFRETQYF
TRBV19	-	TRBJ1-2	-	TGTGCCAGTATTTCTCCGGTAATTTCGTCAGGCTACACCTTC	CASISPVISSGYTF
TRBV6-4	TRBD2	TRBJ2-3	many	TGTGCCAGCAGTGACACGGGACTAGCTCCGACAGATACGCAGTATTTT	CASSDTGLAPTDTQYF
TRBV6-4	-	TRBJ2-1	-	TGTGCCAGCAGTGACGGGGGGGCCAATGAGCAGTTCTTC	CASSDGGANEQFF
TRBV9	TRBD1	TRBJ2-7	few	TGTGCCAGCAGCGCCGGTACAGGGGAGTACTACGAGCAGTACTTC	CASSAGTGEYYEQYF
TRBV9	-	TRBJ2-1	-	TGTGCCAGCAGCATCCTGGGGTCCTCCTACAATGAGCAGTTCTTC	CASSILGSSYNEQFF
TRBV25-1	-	TRBJ2-7	-	-	CASSFYICSAKGTASFYEQYF